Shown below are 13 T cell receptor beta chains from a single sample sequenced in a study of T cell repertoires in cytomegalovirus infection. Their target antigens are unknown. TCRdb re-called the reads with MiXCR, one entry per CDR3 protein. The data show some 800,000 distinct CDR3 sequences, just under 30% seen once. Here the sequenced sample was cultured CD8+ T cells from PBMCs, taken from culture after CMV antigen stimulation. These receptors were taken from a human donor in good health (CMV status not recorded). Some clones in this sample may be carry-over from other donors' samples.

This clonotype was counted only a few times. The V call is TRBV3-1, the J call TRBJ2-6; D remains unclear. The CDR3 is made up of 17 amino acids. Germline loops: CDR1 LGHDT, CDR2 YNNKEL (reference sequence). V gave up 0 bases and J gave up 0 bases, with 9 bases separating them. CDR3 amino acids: CASSQEYGLSGANVLTF. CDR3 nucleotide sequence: TGTGCCAGCAGCCAAGAATACGGTCTCTCTGGGGCCAACGTCCTGACTTTC. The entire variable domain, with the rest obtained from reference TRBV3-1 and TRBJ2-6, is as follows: DTAVSQTPKYLVTQMGNDKSIKCEQNLGHDTMYWYKQDSKKFLKIMFSYNNKELIINETVPNRFSPKSPDKAHLNLHINSLELGDSAVYFCASSQEYGLSGANVLTFGAGSRLTVL.

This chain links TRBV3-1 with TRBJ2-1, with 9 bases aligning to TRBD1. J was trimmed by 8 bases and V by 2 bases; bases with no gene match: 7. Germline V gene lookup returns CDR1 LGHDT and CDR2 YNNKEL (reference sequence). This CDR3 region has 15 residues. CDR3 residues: CASSQPGQGNYEQFF. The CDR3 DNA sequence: TGTGCCAGCAGCCAACCGGGACAGGGTAACTATGAGCAGTTCTTC.

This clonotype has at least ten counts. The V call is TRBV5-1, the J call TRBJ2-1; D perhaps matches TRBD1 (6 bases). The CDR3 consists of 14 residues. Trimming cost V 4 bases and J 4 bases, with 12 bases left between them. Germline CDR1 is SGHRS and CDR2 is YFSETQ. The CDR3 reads CASSLRDIYNEQFF. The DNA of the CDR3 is TGCGCCAGCAGCCTCCGGGACATATACAATGAGCAGTTCTTC.

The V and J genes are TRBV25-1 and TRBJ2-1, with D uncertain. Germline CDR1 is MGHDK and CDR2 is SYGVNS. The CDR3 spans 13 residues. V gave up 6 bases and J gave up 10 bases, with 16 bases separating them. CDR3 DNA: TGTGCCAGCAGCCTGGCCTCGCACCGCGAGCAGTTCTTC. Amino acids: CASSLASHREQFF.

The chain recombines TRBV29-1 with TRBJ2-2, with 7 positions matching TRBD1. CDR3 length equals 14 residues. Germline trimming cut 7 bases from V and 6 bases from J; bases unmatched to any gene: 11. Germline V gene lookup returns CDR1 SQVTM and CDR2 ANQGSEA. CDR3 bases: TGCAGCGCTAACCGGGACAGCCTGGCCGGGGAGCTGTTTTTT. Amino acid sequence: CSANRDSLAGELFF.

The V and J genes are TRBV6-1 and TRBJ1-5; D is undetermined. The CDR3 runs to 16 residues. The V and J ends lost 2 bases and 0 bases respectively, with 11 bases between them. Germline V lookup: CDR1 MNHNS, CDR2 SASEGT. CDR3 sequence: CASSETGRYSNQPQHF. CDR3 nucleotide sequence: TGTGCCAGCAGTGAAACGGGCAGGTATAGCAATCAGCCCCAGCATTTT.

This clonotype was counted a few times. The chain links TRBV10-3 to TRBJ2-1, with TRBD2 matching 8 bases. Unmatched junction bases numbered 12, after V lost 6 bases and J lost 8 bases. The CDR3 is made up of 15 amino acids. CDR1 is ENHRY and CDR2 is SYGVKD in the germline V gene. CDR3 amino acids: CAIRVRVAGKDEQFF. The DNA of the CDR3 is TGTGCCATCAGGGTCCGGGTAGCGGGGAAGGATGAGCAGTTCTTC.

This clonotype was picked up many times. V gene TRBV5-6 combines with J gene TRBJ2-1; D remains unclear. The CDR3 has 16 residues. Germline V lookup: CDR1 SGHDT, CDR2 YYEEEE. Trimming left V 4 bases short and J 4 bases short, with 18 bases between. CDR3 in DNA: TGTGCCAGCAGCCTAAACCCCGGGCTGGATTACAATGAGCAGTTCTTC. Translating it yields CASSLNPGLDYNEQFF.

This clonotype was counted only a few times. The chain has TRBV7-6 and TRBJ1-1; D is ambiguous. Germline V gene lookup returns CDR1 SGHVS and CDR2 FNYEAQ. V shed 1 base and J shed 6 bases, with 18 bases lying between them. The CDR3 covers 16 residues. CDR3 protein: CASSLEVSGSNAEAFF. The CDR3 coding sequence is TGTGCCAGCAGCTTAGAAGTTTCCGGGTCCAACGCTGAAGCTTTCTTT.

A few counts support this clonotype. In DNA form, the CDR3 reads TGTGCCAGCAGCTCGCCGGGGGTACGGGCATGGGGCTCCTACAATGAGCAGTTCTTC. It yields the protein CASSSPGVRAWGSYNEQFF. The chain has TRBV7-9 and TRBJ2-1; D might be TRBD2 (6 bases). This CDR3 spans 19 amino acids. Germline CDR1 SEHNR, CDR2 FQNEAQ (reference sequence). Deletions cut 4 bases from V and 0 bases from J, with 22 bases between.

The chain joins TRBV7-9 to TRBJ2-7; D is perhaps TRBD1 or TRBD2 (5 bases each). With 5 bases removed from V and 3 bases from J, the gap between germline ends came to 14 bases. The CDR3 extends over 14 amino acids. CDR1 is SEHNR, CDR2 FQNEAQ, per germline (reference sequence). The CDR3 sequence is CASSAPGRSYEQYF. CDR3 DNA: TGTGCCAGCAGCGCTCCGGGACGGAGCTACGAGCAGTACTTC.

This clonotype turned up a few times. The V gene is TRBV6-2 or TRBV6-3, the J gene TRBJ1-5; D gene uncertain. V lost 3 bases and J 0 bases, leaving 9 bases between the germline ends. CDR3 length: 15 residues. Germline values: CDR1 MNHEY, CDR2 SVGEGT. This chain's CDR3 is CASSYEKYSNQPQHF. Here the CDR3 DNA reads TGTGCCAGCAGTTATGAGAAATATAGCAATCAGCCCCAGCATTTT.

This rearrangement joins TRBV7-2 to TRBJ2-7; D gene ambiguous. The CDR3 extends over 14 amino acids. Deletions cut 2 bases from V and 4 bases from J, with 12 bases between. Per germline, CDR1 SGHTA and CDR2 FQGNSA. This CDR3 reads CASSLYPGQYEQYF. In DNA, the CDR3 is TGTGCCAGCAGCTTATATCCAGGCCAATACGAGCAGTACTTC.